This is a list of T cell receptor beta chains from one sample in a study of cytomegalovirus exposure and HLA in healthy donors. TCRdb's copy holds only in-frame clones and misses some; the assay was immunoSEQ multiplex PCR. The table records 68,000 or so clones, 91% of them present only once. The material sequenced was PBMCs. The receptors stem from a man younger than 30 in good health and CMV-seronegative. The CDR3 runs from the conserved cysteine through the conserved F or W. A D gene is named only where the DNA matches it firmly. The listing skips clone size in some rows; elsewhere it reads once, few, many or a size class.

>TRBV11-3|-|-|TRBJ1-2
TGTGCCAGCAGCCCAGGCCCAACGATAAACTATGGCTACACCTTC
CASSPGPTINYGYTF
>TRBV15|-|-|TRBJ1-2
TGTGCCACCAGCAGAGAGACAGTGCATGGCTACACCTTC
CATSRETVHGYTF
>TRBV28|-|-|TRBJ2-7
TGTGCCAGTTCAAGGGCGGGTTCTGGATCCTACGAGCAGTACTTC
CASSRAGSGSYEQYF
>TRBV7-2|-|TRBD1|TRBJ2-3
TGTGCCAGCAGCTTACGTGCGGGACAGGGGATTTTGAGCACAGATACGCAGTATTTT
CASSLRAGQGILSTDTQYF
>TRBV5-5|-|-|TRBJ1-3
TGTGCCAGCAGCTTGGAGCCTACCCCGGTCTCTGGAAACACCATATATTTT
CASSLEPTPVSGNTIYF
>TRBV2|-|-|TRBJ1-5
TGTGCCAGCAGCGGTGGCAGGTTAAATCAGCCCCAGCATTTT
CASSGGRLNQPQHF
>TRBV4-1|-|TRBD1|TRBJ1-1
TGCGCCAGCAGCCAAGGGGACAGACAGTTTGAAGCTTTCTTT
CASSQGDRQFEAFF
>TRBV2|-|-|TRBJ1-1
TGTGCCAGCGGGACTGGGTGGACTGAAGCTTTCTTT
CASGTGWTEAFF
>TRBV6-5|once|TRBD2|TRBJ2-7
TGTGCCAGCAGTTGGACTAGCGGGAGTTACGAGCAGTACTTC
CASSWTSGSYEQYF
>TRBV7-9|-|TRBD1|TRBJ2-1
TGTGCCAGCAGGCTTGGGACTCGGGGGACAGGCGACAATGAGCAGTTCTTC
CASRLGTRGTGDNEQFF
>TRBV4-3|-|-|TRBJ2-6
TGCGCCAGCAGCCAAGAATATAGCTCCGGGGCCAACGTCCTGACTTTC
CASSQEYSSGANVLTF
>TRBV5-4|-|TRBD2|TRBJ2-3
TGTGCCAGCAGCCGGGGACTAGCGGGAGGAGGGACAGATACGCAGTATTTT
CASSRGLAGGGTDTQYF
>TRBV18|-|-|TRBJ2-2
TGTGCCAGCTCACCAACAGTTTCCGGGGAGCTGTTTTTT
CASSPTVSGELFF
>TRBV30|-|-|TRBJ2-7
TGTGCCTGGAGTGACTTCGGCGGATCCTACGAGCAGTACTTC
CAWSDFGGSYEQYF
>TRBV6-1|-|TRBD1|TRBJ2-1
TGTGCCCTCGGCAGGGGGTACAATGAGCAGTTCTTC
CALGRGYNEQFF
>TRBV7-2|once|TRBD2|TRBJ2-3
TGTGCCAGCAGCTTAATTCCGGGACTAGCGGGCACAGATACGCAGTATTTT
CASSLIPGLAGTDTQYF
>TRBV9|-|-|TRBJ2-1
TGTGCCAGCAGCGCCCCTTCCCTCAATGAGCAGTTCTTC
CASSAPSLNEQFF
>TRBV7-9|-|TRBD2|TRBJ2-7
TGTGCCAGCAGCTCACCCGCAGCGGGAATAGACTACGAGCAGTACTTC
CASSSPAAGIDYEQYF